This T cell receptor beta chain is drawn from a study of shared clonotypes between healthy human individuals. Findings of the study overall: Against clonotypes common to all four donors, non-shared ones had lower generation probabilities.

The assay was immunoSEQ multiplex PCR, and TCRdb's table has in-frame clones only and misses some. The data contain roughly 2.2 million clones, about 92% of them singletons. In germline, CDR1 is SGHAT, CDR2 FQNNGV. V dropped 3 bases and J dropped 4; count of bases not matched to a gene: 6. The CDR3 covers 15 residues. In the case of this clone: Its specificity is unknown. This same CDR3 is encoded by further DNA sequences in the sample.

The sequence was obtained from a man younger than 35 in good health. Some clones in this sample may be carry-over from other donors' samples. Sequenced material: naive CD4+ T cells from PBMCs. Described subset: CD45RA+ positively selected. The rearrangement links TRBV11-2 to TRBJ2-1; 7 bases align to TRBD2. The CDR3: CASSLGGSSYNEQFF. The DNA for the CDR3 is TGTGCCAGCAGCTTGGGGGGGAGTTCGTACAATGAGCAGTTCTTC.